The next 13 T cell receptor beta chains were all read from a single sample in a study of OX40 agonist ivuxolimab in advanced cancers. Generated by immunoSEQ multiplex PCR, the TCRdb table keeps only in-frame clones and is missing some. The top ten hold around 29% of the sample, which has about 44,000 clones, approximately 91% seen once. The sample was CD4+ or CD8+ T cells sorted from blood, taken in a trial of the OX40 agonist ivuxolimab. These receptors were collected from an adult with an advanced solid tumor such as melanoma, head and neck, liver or kidney cancer.

In this sample, this clone turned up once. One junction end disagrees with the germline gene, perhaps due to a read error. The chain carries TRBV7-7 and TRBJ2-2; D is unresolved. Germline V gene lookup returns CDR1 SSHAT and CDR2 FNYEAQ (reference sequence). This CDR3 has 13 amino acids. The CDR3 is CASSLSVTGELFF. The CDR3 DNA reads TGTGCTAGCAGCTTAAGCGTCACCGGGGAGCTGTTTTTT.

In its sample, this clone was seen once. The chain carries TRBV6-5 and TRBJ1-1; the D is unclear. The CDR3 totals 13 residues. V was shortened by 2 bases and J by 4 bases, with 8 bases between the two germline ends. From germline, CDR1 is MNHEY and CDR2 SVGAGI. The CDR3 spells CASSYNTATEAFF. The DNA for the CDR3 is TGTGCCAGCAGTTACAACACGGCCACTGAAGCTTTCTTT.

The V call is TRBV28, the J call TRBJ2-7; D remains ambiguous. The CDR3 length is 13 residues. Trimming stripped 5 bases from V and 2 bases from J, with 10 bases between. From germline, CDR1 is MDHEN and CDR2 SYDVKM. CDR3 loop: CASSQLEAYEQYF. Here the CDR3 DNA reads TGTGCCAGCAGTCAGTTAGAGGCCTACGAGCAGTACTTC. The full variable domain, completed using reference TRBV28 and TRBJ2-7, is DVKVTQSSRYLVKRTGEKVFLECVQDMDHENMFWYRQDPGLGLRLIYFSYDVKMKEKGDIPEGYSVSREKKERFSLILESASTNQTSMYLCASSQLEAYEQYFGPGTRLTVT.

The V call is TRBV5-6, the J call TRBJ2-2; 10 bases are a match to TRBD2. V dropped 1 base and J dropped 3; count of bases not matched to a gene: 3. CDR1 is SGHDT, CDR2 YYEEEE, per germline. This CDR3 is built from 16 residues. CDR3 region: CASSLRLAGDTGELFF. CDR3 nucleotide sequence: TGTGCCAGCAGCTTGCGCCTAGCGGGAGACACCGGGGAGCTGTTTTTT.

This clone has a count of ten or more. Other DNA sequences from this sample encode an identical CDR3 as well. This chain connects TRBV7-6 to TRBJ2-1; 9 bases map to TRBD2. Germline values: CDR1 SGHVS, CDR2 FNYEAQ. V shed 5 bases and J 0 bases; nucleotides not matched to a gene: 5. CDR3 size: 16 residues. The chain's CDR3 is CASSPGLASSYNEQFF. In DNA form, the CDR3 reads TGTGCCAGCAGCCCGGGACTAGCTAGCTCCTACAATGAGCAGTTCTTC. Drawing the rest from reference TRBV7-6 and TRBJ2-1, the complete variable domain is GAGVSQSPRYKVTKRGQDVALRCDPISGHVSLYWYRQALGQGPEFLTYFNYEAQQDKSGLPNDRFSAERPEGSISTLTIQRTEQRDSAMYRCASSPGLASSYNEQFFGPGTRLTVL.

This clone counts as medium-sized. Other DNA sequences in this specimen translate into the identical CDR3. This chain uses TRBV4-1 with TRBJ1-5, with a possible D match to TRBD1 (5 bases). Looked up from germline, CDR1 is MGHRA and CDR2 is YSYEKL. This CDR3 is 15 amino acids long. V was clipped by 3 bases and J by 4 bases, with 13 bases between them. CDR3 sequence reads: CASSQGQGGNQPQHF. In DNA, the CDR3 is TGCGCCAGCAGCCAGGGCCAGGGAGGAAATCAGCCCCAGCATTTT.

V is TRBV7-8 and J is TRBJ2-2; 7 bases map to TRBD1. CDR1 is SGHVS and CDR2 is FQNEAQ in the germline V gene. Trimming took 4 bases from V and 3 from J; bases not matched to a gene: 8. The CDR3 is made up of 16 amino acids. The DNA of the CDR3 is TGTGCCAGCAGCTGGGAGAGGGGGCCTTACACCGGGGAGCTGTTTTTT. Translating gives CASSWERGPYTGELFF.

The gene calls are TRBV15 and TRBJ2-2; 7 bases align to TRBD2. Germline V lookup: CDR1 LNHNV, CDR2 YYDKDF (reference sequence). This CDR3 is built from 16 residues. Trimming took 3 bases from V and 3 from J; bases not matched to a gene: 7. For the CDR3, the DNA is TGTGCCACCAGCAGCACCCGGGGGGTGGACACCGGGGAGCTGTTTTTT. Translating gives CATSSTRGVDTGELFF.

The J gene is TRBJ2-3, the V gene TRBV27; D call uncertain. Germline loops: CDR1 MNHEY, CDR2 SMNVEV (reference sequence). The CDR3 extends over 14 amino acids. Trimming pared 1 base from V and 6 bases from J, leaving 11 bases between. CDR3 amino acids: CASSLYPQADTQYF. For the CDR3, the DNA is TGTGCCAGCAGTTTATATCCCCAAGCGGATACGCAGTATTTT.

The V and J genes are TRBV11-2 and TRBJ2-5; D may be TRBD2 (5 bases). CDR1 and CDR2 from the germline V gene are SGHAT and FQNNGV. The CDR3 has 15 residues. The V end lost 1 base, the J end lost 1 base, and 10 bases lay between the germline ends. The CDR3 DNA sequence: TGTGCCAGCAGCTTAGTCGCTAGCAGCCAAGAGACCCAGTACTTC. The encoded protein is CASSLVASSQETQYF.

This clone has a single count. The V and J genes are TRBV27 and TRBJ1-5; D call uncertain. V shed 3 bases and J shed 1 base, with 4 bases lying between them. The CDR3 loop spans 13 amino acids. Germline assignment: CDR1 MNHEY and CDR2 SMNVEV (reference sequence). CDR3 coding DNA: TGTGCCAGCAGTTTGGAGAGCAATCAGCCCCAGCATTTT. Translation gives CASSLESNQPQHF.

In its sample, this clone was seen a few times. The chain is built from TRBV10-3 and TRBJ2-7; possible D gene TRBD1, 6 bases. Germline V lookup: CDR1 ENHRY, CDR2 SYGVKD. The CDR3 has 14 amino acids. V was cut by 10 bases and J by 0 bases, with 16 bases left in between. CDR3 bases: TGTGCCACCCATGAACAGGGCGCCTCCTACGAGCAGTACTTC. Translation gives CATHEQGASYEQYF.

The chain combines TRBV2 with TRBJ1-1; tentatively, D is TRBD1 (6 bases). Germline V gene sequence: CDR1 SNHLY, CDR2 FYNNEI. V was shortened by 4 bases and J by 4 bases, with 16 bases between the two germline ends. There are 15 residues in the CDR3. In nucleotides, the CDR3 is TGTGCCAGCAGTGCCTCCGGGGGCATATCCACTGAAGCTTTCTTT. It yields the protein CASSASGGISTEAFF.